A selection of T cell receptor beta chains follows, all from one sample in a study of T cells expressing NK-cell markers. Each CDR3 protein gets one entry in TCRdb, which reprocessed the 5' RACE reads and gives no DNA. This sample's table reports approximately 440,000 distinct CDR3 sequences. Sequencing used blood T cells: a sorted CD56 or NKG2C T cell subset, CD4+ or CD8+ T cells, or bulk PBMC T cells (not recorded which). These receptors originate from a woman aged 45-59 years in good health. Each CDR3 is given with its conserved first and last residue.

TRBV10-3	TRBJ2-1	CATAQTGDFYEQFF
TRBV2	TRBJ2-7	CASSEDGTSGGAYEQYF
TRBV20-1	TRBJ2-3	CSVNRGGADTQYF
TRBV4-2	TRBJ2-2	CASSPPLGTSGPTGELFF
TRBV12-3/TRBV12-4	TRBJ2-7	CASSSPQGREQYF
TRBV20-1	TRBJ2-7	CSALTGGSVQYF
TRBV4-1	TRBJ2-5	CASSQVRQREETQYF
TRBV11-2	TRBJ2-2	CASSLDGGLTGELFF
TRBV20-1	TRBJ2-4	CSARVPSGYYF
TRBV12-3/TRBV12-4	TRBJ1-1	CASSLRETGKGISGTFF
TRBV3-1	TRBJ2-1	CASSREAGLEQFF
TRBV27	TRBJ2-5	CASSLSPGMEETQYF
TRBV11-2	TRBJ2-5	CASSLPGRYRDQYF
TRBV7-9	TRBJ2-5	CASSRQGAWYQETQYF
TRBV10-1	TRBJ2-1	CASSDPGYSYNEQFF
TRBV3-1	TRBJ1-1	CASSHQQPNTEAFF
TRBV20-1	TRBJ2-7	CSARRPQAGEQYF
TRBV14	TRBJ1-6	CASSQRTILNSPLHF
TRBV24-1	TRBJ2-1	CATSDHGLGAQFF
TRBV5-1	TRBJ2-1	CASSQQGRGPQQFF
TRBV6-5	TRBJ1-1	CASLGEGTEAFF
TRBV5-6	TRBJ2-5	CASTKTETPETQYF
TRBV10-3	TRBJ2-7	CAISESGGSAYEQYF
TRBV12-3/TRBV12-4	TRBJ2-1	CASRPGGQATDNEQFF
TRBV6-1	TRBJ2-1	CASRPQGGLAKNYNEQFF
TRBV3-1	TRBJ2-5	CASSQEPWADRGETQYF
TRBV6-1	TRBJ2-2	CASSVKSTGELFF
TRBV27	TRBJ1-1	CASSLLSLGERAEAFF
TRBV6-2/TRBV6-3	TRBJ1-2	CASSSHGQGNYGYTF
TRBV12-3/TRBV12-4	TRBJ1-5	CASTPQLLSNQPQHF
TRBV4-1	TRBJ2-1	CASSQVLGQGALDEQFF
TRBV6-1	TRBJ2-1	CASSLNLGLEQFF
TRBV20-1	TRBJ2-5	CSAERGQETQYF
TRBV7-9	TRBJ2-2	CASSLDRGNILNTGELFF
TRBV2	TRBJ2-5	CASSKDQGRQETQYF
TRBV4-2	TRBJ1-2	CASSQDRRSGYTF
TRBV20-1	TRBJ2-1	CSARDFIRGPYNEQFF
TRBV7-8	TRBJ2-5	CASSLGGRVGQETQYF
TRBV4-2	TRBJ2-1	CASSPLDQDNEQFF
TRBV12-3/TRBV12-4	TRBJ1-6	CASSLASTGISPLHF
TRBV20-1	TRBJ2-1	CSATFGLAGGGEQFF
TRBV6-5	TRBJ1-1	CASRIEINTEAFF
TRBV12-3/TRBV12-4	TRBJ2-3	CASSLSASRTDTQYF
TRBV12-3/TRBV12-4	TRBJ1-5	CASSPRQGAGQPQHF
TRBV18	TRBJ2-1	CASSSGDSFNEQFF
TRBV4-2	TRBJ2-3	CASSQGTRGADTQYF
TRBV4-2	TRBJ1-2	CASSQERRREGGYTF
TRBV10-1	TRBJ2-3	CASSVVPTDTQYF
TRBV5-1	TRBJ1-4	CASSFGGTNEKLFF
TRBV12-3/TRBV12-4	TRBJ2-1	CASSSPDRNGKNEQFF
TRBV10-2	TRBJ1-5	CATGMSNQPQHF
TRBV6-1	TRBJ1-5	CASSEGLQGNQPQHF
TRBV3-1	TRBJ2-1	CASSQDPTSGRRLQFF
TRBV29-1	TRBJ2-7	CSVQLAGYEQYF
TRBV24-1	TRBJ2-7	CATSDTGTSSYGNEQYF
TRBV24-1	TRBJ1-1	CATSESDRDTEAFF
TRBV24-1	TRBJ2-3	CATSVVGADTQYF
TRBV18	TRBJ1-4	CASSPFVRGENEKLFF
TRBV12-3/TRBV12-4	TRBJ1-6	CASNRDRSPLHF
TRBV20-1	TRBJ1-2	CSALRGVNYGYTF